The clone carrying this TCR beta chain was counted once. Its matching antigen is unknown. The V gene's germline CDR1 is SGHAT and CDR2 FQNNGV. The V segment lost 4 bases and the J segment 5 bases; nucleotides outside the gene matches: 5. This CDR3 region has 14 residues. Blood sampling was done at baseline, cycle 4 day 1, and cycle 7 day 1. This sample was included in a study of OX40 agonist ivuxolimab in advanced cancers. At the level of the study: Participants averaged roughly 57 years of age (range about 23 to 80) and were around 80% male.

Clones were read by immunoSEQ multiplex PCR, and TCRdb kept only the in-frame ones, dropping some. The sample holds almost 90,000 clones, around nine tenths seen once. The study, taken as a whole, reports: Expanded clones belonging to CD8+ T cells outnumbered, on average, those of CD4+.

The rearrangement joins TRBV11-2 to TRBJ2-7; TRBD2 aligns across 10 bases. The sample in question was CD4+ or CD8+ T cells sorted from blood, obtained in a trial of the OX40 agonist ivuxolimab. The sequence derives from an adult with an advanced solid tumor such as melanoma, head and neck, liver or kidney cancer. The CDR3 nucleotides are TGTGCCAGCAGCTCAGCGGGAGGGCCTAACGAGCAGTACTTC. Protein: CASSSAGGPNEQYF.